This is a list of T cell receptor beta chains from one sample in a study of graft-versus-host responses after intestinal transplantation. Measured with immunoSEQ multiplex PCR; TCRdb has only the in-frame clones, and not every one. Of under 80,000 clones in the sample, about 90% were seen once. The material was PBMCs, obtained 98 days after intestinal transplantation. The receptors were sampled from a human patient who received an intestinal transplant, so some T cells may come from the graft donor. Both conserved end residues are part of each CDR3. D genes are given only for firm matches. Rows give clone size only sometimes, using once, few, many, or a class for an expanded clone.

v_call,d_call,cdr3_length,clone_size,j_call,cdr3_nt,cdr3_aa
TRBV5-1,TRBD1,15,-,TRBJ1-4,TGCGCCAGCAGCTTTACAGGGGAGCGGGGTGAAAAACTGTTTTTT,CASSFTGERGEKLFF
TRBV14,-,14,-,TRBJ2-2,TGTGCCAGCAGCCGGGCCTACCCCACCGGGGAGCTGTTTTTT,CASSRAYPTGELFF
TRBV6-1,TRBD1,15,few,TRBJ2-7,TGTGCCAGCAGTGAATCCGGGACAGGGGGCTACGAGCAGTACTTC,CASSESGTGGYEQYF
TRBV5-5,-,14,-,TRBJ2-7,TGTGCCAGCAGCTTGCGTCAGGAAGGATACGAGCAGTACTTC,CASSLRQEGYEQYF
TRBV6-5,TRBD1,13,-,TRBJ2-3,TGTGCCAGCAACTCGGACAGGGAGGATACGCAGTATTTT,CASNSDREDTQYF
TRBV29-1,TRBD2,16,-,TRBJ2-1,TGCAGCGTTGTGGGCATAGCGGGAGGGGGTTGGAATGAGCAGTTCTTC,CSVVGIAGGGWNEQFF
TRBV28,TRBD2,15,-,TRBJ2-3,TGTGCCAGCAGACTAGCGGGTGGGCCCACAGATACGCAGTATTTT,CASRLAGGPTDTQYF
TRBV28,TRBD2,17,-,TRBJ2-3,TGTGCCAGCAGTTCCACACTGGGACTAGCGAGCACAGATACGCAGTATTTT,CASSSTLGLASTDTQYF
TRBV5-1,TRBD1,13,-,TRBJ1-1,TGCGCCAGCGGCGACAGGGTCAACACTGAAGCTTTCTTT,CASGDRVNTEAFF
TRBV10-3,-,14,-,TRBJ2-7,TGTGCCATCAAAGACTCCCCGGGGGCCTACGAGCAGTACTTC,CAIKDSPGAYEQYF
TRBV28,TRBD1,13,-,TRBJ1-1,TGTGCCAGCAGTTGGACAGGGGACACTGAAGCTTTCTTT,CASSWTGDTEAFF
TRBV6-1,-,13,-,TRBJ1-5,TGTGCCAGCGGCCTAAACGTCGGTCAGCCCCAGCATTTT,CASGLNVGQPQHF
TRBV27,-,14,-,TRBJ1-2,TGTGCCAGCAGTTTATCAAACAGGGAACATGGCTACACCTTC,CASSLSNREHGYTF
TRBV5-6,-,13,-,TRBJ1-3,TGTGCCAGCAGCCAGTTAGCTGGAAACACCATATATTTT,CASSQLAGNTIYF
TRBV15,-,12,few,TRBJ2-7,TGTGCCACCAGCAGAGATAACGTGAAGCAGTACTTC,CATSRDNVKQYF
TRBV20-1,-,9,-,TRBJ2-3,TGCAGTGCTCCAGGGACGGAGTATTTT,CSAPGTEYF
TRBV5-1,-,14,-,TRBJ2-2,TGCGCCAGCAGCGCGGGACCAAACACCGGGGAGCTGTTTTTT,CASSAGPNTGELFF
TRBV4-2,-,14,-,TRBJ2-5,TGTGCCAGCAGCCAATGGACTGGAAAAGAGACCCAGTACTTC,CASSQWTGKETQYF
TRBV27,-,11,once,TRBJ2-7,TGTGCCAGCAGTCCTTCCTACGAGCAGTACTTC,CASSPSYEQYF
TRBV28,TRBD1,15,-,TRBJ2-4,TGTGCCAGCAGTTTATTGGGGACAGGGGGCGTCATTCAGTACTTC,CASSLLGTGGVIQYF
TRBV21-1,-,15,-,TRBJ1-2,TGTGCCAGCAGCAAAGGAAAAGACAGGGGAGATGGCTACACCTTC,CASSKGKDRGDGYTF
TRBV5-1,-,15,-,TRBJ1-1,TGCGCCAGCAGCTTGGCCGGGGCAGTGAACACTGAAGCTTTCTTT,CASSLAGAVNTEAFF
TRBV21-1,-,12,-,TRBJ2-3,TGTGCCAGCAGCAAAGAGAGGGATACGCAGTATTTT,CASSKERDTQYF
TRBV4-1,-,12,-,TRBJ2-7,TGCGCCAGCAGCCTCCGGGGAGACGAGCAGTACTTC,CASSLRGDEQYF
TRBV4-1,-,13,-,TRBJ2-5,TGCGCCAGCAGCCAATCCCAGCAAGAGACCCAGTACTTC,CASSQSQQETQYF
TRBV4-2,-,16,-,TRBJ2-1,TGTGCCAGCAGTCGTAAGACGGGAGTACCGTACAATGAGCAGTTCTTC,CASSRKTGVPYNEQFF
TRBV5-1,TRBD2,15,once,TRBJ2-1,TGCGCCAGCACCCTATTAAGTGGGGGGGTCAATGAGCAGTTCTTC,CASTLLSGGVNEQFF
TRBV30,-,16,-,TRBJ1-3,TGTGCCTGGTCGACCTACTACAGGACGCGGGGAAACACCATATATTTT,CAWSTYYRTRGNTIYF
TRBV4-3,-,15,-,TRBJ2-7,TGCGCCAGCAGCCCAGGCCTACAGAGCTCCTACGAGCAGTACTTC,CASSPGLQSSYEQYF
TRBV9,-,12,-,TRBJ2-1,TGTGCCAGCAGCCCCGGGAACAATGAGCAGTTCTTC,CASSPGNNEQFF
TRBV25-1,TRBD1,15,-,TRBJ1-3,TGTGCCAGCAGTGAAATAAGGGGGCAAGGAAACACCATATATTTT,CASSEIRGQGNTIYF
TRBV29-1,-,14,-,TRBJ1-4,TGCAGCGTTGAAGATAAAGGGGCGGCGGAAAAACTGTTTTTT,CSVEDKGAAEKLFF
TRBV5-4,-,16,-,TRBJ2-3,TGTGCCAGCAGCCCACAAGGGTGGCAGGGAGAAGATACGCAGTATTTT,CASSPQGWQGEDTQYF
TRBV19,-,13,-,TRBJ2-7,TGTGCCAGTAGTGCCGGGACCTCCTACGAGCAGTACTTC,CASSAGTSYEQYF
TRBV28,TRBD2,15,-,TRBJ2-7,TGTGCCAGCAGCGGGAGGGACACCCCCTCCTACGAGCAGTACTTC,CASSGRDTPSYEQYF
TRBV6-6,TRBD1,16,-,TRBJ1-1,TGTGCCAGCAGCACAAGGACAGGGGCCGTGAACACTGAAGCTTTCTTT,CASSTRTGAVNTEAFF
TRBV6-1,-,12,-,TRBJ2-7,TGTGCCAGCGAGGCAGGGGTATACGAGCAGTACTTC,CASEAGVYEQYF
TRBV9,TRBD1,15,-,TRBJ1-6,TGTGCCAGCAGCGCCCTGGGGACAGGGAATTCACCCCTCCACTTT,CASSALGTGNSPLHF
TRBV5-5,-,16,-,TRBJ2-7,TGTGCCAGCAGCTTGGGCAGGAGCTCCACCTCCTACGAGCAGTACTTC,CASSLGRSSTSYEQYF
TRBV6-6,-,16,-,TRBJ2-3,TGTGCCAGCAGTTACTCCGCAGGGGTCGACACAGATACGCAGTATTTT,CASSYSAGVDTDTQYF
TRBV6-1,TRBD2,15,-,TRBJ2-7,TGTGCCAGCAGTCTCAGCGGGAAGAGCTCCTACGAGCAGTACTTC,CASSLSGKSSYEQYF
TRBV5-1,-,17,-,TRBJ1-1,TGCGCCAGCAGCTTAAGACCGGGCCAAAGCGAAAACACTGAAGCTTTCTTT,CASSLRPGQSENTEAFF
TRBV5-1,TRBD2,14,-,TRBJ2-3,TGCGCCAGCAGCCCTAGCGGGAGGGCAGATACGCAGTATTTT,CASSPSGRADTQYF